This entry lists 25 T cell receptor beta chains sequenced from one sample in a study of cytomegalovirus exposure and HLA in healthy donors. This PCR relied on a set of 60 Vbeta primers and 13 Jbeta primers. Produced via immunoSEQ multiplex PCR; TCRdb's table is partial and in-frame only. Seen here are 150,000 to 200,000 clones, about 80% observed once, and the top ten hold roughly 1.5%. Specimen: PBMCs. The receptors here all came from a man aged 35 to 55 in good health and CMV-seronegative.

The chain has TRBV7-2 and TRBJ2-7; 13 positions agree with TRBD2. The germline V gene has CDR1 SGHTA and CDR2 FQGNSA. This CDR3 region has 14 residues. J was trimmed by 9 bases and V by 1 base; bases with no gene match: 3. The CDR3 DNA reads TGTGCCAGCAGCTTAGGGACTAGCGGGAGTGTGCAGTACGTC. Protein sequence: CASSLGTSGSVQYV.

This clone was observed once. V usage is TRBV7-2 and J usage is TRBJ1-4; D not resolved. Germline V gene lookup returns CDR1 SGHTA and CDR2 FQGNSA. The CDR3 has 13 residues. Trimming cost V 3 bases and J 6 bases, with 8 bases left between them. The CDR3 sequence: CASSLERYEKLFF. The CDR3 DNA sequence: TGTGCCAGCAGCTTGGAGCGCTATGAAAAACTGTTTTTT. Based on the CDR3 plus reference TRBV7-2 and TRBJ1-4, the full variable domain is GAGVSQSPSNKVTEKGKDVELRCDPISGHTALYWYRQSLGQGLEFLIYFQGNSAPDKSGLPSDRFSAERTGGSVSTLTIQRTQQEDSAVYLCASSLERYEKLFFGSGTQLSVL.

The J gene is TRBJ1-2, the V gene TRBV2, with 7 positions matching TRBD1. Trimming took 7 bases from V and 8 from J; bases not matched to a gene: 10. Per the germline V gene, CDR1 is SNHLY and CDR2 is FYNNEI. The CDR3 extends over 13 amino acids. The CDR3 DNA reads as TGTGCCAGCACCGTGAACAGGGGATGGGGCTACACCTTC. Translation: CASTVNRGWGYTF.

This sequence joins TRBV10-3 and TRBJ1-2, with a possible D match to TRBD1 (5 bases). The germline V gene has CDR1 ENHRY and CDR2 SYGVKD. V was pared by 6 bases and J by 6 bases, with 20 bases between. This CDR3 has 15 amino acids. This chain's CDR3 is CAISPSGSKIHGYTF. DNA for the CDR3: TGTGCCATCAGCCCATCAGGGTCGAAAATCCATGGCTACACCTTC.

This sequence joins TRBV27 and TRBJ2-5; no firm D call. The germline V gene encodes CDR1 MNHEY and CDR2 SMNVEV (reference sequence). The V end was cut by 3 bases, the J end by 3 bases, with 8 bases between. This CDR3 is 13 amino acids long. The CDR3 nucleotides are TGTGCCAGCAGTTTGACGGGTAAAGAGACCCAGTACTTC. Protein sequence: CASSLTGKETQYF.

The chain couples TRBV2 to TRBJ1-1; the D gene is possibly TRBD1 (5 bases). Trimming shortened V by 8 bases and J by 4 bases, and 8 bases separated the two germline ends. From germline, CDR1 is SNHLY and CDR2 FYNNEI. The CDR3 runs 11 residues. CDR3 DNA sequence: TGTGCCAGCGGAAGGGGCACTGAAGCTTTCTTT. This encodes CASGRGTEAFF.

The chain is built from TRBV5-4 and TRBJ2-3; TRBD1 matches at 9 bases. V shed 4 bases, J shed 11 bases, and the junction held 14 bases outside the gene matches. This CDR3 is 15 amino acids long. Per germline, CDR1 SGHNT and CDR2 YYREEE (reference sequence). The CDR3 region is CASSRDRVSPSEQYF. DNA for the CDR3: TGTGCCAGCAGCCGGGACAGGGTGTCGCCCAGTGAGCAGTATTTT.

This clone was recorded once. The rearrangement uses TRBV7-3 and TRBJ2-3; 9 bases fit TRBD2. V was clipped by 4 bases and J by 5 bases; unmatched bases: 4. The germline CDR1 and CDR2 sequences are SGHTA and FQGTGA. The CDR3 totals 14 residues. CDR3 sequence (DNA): TGTGCCAGCAGCTCCGCGGGAGGGATAGATACGCAGTATTTT. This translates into CASSSAGGIDTQYF. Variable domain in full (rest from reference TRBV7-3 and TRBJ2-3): GAGVSQTPSNKVTEKGKYVELRCDPISGHTALYWYRQSLGQGPEFLIYFQGTGAADDSGLPNDRFFAVRPEGSVSTLKIQRTERGDSAVYLCASSSAGGIDTQYFGPGTRLTVL.

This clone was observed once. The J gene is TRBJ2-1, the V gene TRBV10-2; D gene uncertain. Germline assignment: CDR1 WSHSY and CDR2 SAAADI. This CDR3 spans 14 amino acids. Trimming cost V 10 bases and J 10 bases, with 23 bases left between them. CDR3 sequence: CATRSGPLLLEQFF. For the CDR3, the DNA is TGCGCCACTCGTTCGGGTCCCCTCCTTTTGGAGCAGTTCTTC.

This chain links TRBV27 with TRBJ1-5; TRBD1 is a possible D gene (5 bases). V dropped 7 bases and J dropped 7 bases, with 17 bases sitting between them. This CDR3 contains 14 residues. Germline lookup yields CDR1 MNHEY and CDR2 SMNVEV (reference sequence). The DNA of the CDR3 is TGTGCCAGCAACCCGGACGGGGGTGGGCAGCCCCAGCATTTT. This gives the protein CASNPDGGGQPQHF.

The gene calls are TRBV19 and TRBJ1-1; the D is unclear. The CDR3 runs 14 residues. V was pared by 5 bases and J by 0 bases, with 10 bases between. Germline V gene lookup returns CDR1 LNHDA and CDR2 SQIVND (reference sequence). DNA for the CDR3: TGTGCCAGTAGTCCGGGTTATATGAACACTGAAGCTTTCTTT. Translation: CASSPGYMNTEAFF.

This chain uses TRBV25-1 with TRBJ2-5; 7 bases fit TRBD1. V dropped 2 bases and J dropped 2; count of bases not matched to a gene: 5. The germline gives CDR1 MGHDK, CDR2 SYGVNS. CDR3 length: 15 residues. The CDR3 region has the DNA TGTGCCAGCAGTGAAGTAACAGGGGTTCAAGAGACCCAGTACTTC. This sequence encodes CASSEVTGVQETQYF.

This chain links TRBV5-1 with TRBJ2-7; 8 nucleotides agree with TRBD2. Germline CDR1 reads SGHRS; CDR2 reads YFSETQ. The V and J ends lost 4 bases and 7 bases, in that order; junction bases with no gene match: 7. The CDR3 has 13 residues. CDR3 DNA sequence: TGCGCCAGCAGCCCAGGACTAGCTTGGGAGCAGTACTTC. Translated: CASSPGLAWEQYF. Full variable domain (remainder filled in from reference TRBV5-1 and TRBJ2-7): KAGVTQTPRYLIKTRGQQVTLSCSPISGHRSVSWYQQTPGQGLQFLFEYFSETQRNKGNFPGRFSGRQFSNSRSEMNVSTLELGDSALYLCASSPGLAWEQYFGPGTRLTVT.

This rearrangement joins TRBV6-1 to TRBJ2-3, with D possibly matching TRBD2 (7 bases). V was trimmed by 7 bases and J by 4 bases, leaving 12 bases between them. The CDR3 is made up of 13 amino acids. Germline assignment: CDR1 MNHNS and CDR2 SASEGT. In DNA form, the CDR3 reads TGTGCCAGCAACGGGGGGCCCCCAGATACGCAGTATTTT. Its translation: CASNGGPPDTQYF.

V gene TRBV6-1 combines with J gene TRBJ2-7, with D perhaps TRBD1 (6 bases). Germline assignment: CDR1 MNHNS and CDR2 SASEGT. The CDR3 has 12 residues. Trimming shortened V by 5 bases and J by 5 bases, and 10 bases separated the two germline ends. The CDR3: CASSPRGHEQYV. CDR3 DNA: TGTGCCAGCAGTCCCAGGGGCCACGAGCAGTACGTC.

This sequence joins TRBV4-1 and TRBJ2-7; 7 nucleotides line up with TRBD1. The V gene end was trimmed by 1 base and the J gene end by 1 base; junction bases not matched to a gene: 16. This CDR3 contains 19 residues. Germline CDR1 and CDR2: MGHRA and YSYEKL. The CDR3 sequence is CASSQVWPLGQKKSYEQYV. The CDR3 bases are TGCGCCAGCAGCCAAGTCTGGCCGTTGGGACAGAAGAAATCCTACGAGCAGTACGTC.

CDR3 sequence (DNA): TGTGCCAGCAGCCGGACGGGCGGGCAAACCTACAATGAGCAGTTCTTC. Translating it yields CASSRTGGQTYNEQFF. The chain has TRBV5-5 and TRBJ2-1; possibly TRBD2 for D (5 bases). V shed 4 bases and J shed 2 bases, with 16 bases lying between them. This CDR3 has 16 residues. Germline V gene data show CDR1 as SGHKS and CDR2 as YYEKEE (reference sequence).

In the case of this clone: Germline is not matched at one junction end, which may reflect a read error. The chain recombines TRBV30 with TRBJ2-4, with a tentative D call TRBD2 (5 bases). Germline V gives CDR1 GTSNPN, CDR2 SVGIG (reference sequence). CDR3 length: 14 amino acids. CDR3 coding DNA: TGTGCCTGGAACCATGCTCTAGCCAAAAACAGTCAGTACTTC. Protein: CAWNHALAKNSQYF.

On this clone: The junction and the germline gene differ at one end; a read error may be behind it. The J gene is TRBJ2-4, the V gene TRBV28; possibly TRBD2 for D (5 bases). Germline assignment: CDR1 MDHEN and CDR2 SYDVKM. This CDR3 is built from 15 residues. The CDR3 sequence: CASNWGWGAKNSQYF. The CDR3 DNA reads TGTGCCAGCAACTGGGGATGGGGAGCCAAAAACAGTCAGTACTTC.

The CDR3 DNA sequence: TGTGCCAGCAGCATGACAGGAAATGAGCAGTTCTTC. Its protein product is CASSMTGNEQFF. The chain is built from TRBV28 and TRBJ2-1; tentatively, D is TRBD1 (6 bases). The CDR3 loop spans 12 amino acids. Trimming left V 6 bases short and J 7 bases short, with 10 bases between. Germline values: CDR1 MDHEN, CDR2 SYDVKM.

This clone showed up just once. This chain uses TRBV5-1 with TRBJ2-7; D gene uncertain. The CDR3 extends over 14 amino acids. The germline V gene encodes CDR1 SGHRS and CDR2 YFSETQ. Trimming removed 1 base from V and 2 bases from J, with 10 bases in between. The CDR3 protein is CASSLSTGAYEQYV. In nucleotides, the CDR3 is TGCGCCAGCAGCTTGTCGACTGGGGCCTACGAGCAGTACGTC.

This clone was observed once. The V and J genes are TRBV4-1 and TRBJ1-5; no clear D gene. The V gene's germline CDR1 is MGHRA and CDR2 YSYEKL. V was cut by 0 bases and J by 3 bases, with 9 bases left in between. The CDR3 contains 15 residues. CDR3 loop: CASSQDLNPNQPQHF. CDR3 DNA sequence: TGCGCCAGCAGCCAAGATTTAAATCCCAATCAGCCCCAGCATTTT.

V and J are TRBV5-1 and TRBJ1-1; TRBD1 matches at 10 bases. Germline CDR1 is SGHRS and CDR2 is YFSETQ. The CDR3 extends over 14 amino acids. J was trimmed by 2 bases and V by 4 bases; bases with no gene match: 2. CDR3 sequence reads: CASSGQGGNTEAFF. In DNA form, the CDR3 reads TGCGCCAGCAGCGGACAGGGGGGTAACACTGAAGCTTTCTTT.

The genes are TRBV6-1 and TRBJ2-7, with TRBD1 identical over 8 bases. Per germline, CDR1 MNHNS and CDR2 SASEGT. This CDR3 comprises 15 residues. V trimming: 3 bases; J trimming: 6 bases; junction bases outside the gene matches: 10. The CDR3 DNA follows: TGTGCCAGCAGTGAGTCTGGACAGGGTATGTCCGAGCAGTACTTC. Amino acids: CASSESGQGMSEQYF.

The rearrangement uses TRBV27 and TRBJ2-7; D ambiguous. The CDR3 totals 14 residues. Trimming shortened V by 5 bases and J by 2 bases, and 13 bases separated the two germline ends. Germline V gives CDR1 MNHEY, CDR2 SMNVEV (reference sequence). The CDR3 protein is CASSPLAGPYEQYV. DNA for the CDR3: TGTGCCAGCAGTCCCCTGGCAGGCCCCTACGAGCAGTACGTC.